This TCR beta chain was captured in a study of cytomegalovirus exposure and HLA in healthy donors (dated by TCRdb to 2015 to 2018). With respect to the entire study: An earlier analysis of roughly 500 of the donors reported under 300 Gb of sequence data and 117 million unique TCR beta sequences obtained from about 170 million T cells. About five DR-DQ haplotypes were handled as single units for association and clustering because linkage in the cohort was strong. The study aimed to test whether signatures of past pathogen exposure could be identified by cataloging public T cell receptors. Along with the roughly 670-subject first cohort, a separate validation cohort of about 110 different subjects was used. Donor age, sex, ethnicity and CMV serostatus were collected together with the repertoire data. Rather than drawing on any new phenotypic data, the later analysis identified candidate immune exposures from TCR beta sequences and the way those sequences occurred across donors. An earlier analysis of about 620 of the donors applied high-throughput TCR beta sequencing to assess whether each TCR beta V gene segment acted as functional or pseudogenic. Among under 450 genotyped donors of the cohort, an average of approximately 240,000 unique TCR beta nucleotide sequences were sequenced per donor, around 20% of them non-productive. The study used immunosequencing to profile the T cell repertoires of about 670 subjects and linked those repertoires to cytomegalovirus serostatus. An early release covering roughly 600 HLA-typed donors comprised about 300 gigabases of sequencing data and around 86 million unique TCR sequences. HLA typing included class I and class II loci at four-digit resolution. In a later genetic analysis, genome-wide SNP genotypes for about 55% of the roughly 670 donors were used, and that subset was treated as a discovery cohort. To predict cytomegalovirus infection status, the study combined high-throughput TCR immunosequencing, statistical association of individual TCRs with disease status, and machine learning. Every discovery cohort repertoire had been produced on one sequencing platform. Of the roughly 400 genotyped donors, 75% to 85% were placed in the genetic ancestry cluster associated with self-reported Caucasian donors. Typing coverage differed by locus: A, B, C, DRB1 and DQB1 were typed in about 629-630 donors, DQA1 in roughly 500, DPA1 in nearly 610, and DPB1 in roughly 450. A later analysis re-analyzed previously published TCR beta repertoires from several hundred donors and added high-resolution HLA genotyping to study TCR occurrence patterns. On the study overall, not on this receptor specifically: In the study, approximately 150 TCR beta chains were listed as associated with cytomegalovirus. The presence/absence analyses assumed that sequencing depth was roughly uniform across donors, and that assumption may not be true. In a later analysis, several top co-occurrence clusters were reported to appear linked to parvovirus B19, influenza, CMV and Epstein-Barr virus. Cytomegalovirus status was reported to be diagnosed by the classifier with high specificity and sensitivity in both the original and validation cohorts. Strong co-occurrence of HLA alleles, especially DR and DQ, made assigning TCR associations to individual alleles difficult. CMV serostatus was the only immune exposure information available for the cohort. A later analysis found that TCR association rates varied across HLA loci, with DRB1 alleles showing the most associated TCRs and HLA-C alleles the fewest. An association between a missense DCLRE1C variant and V-gene and J-gene trimming of TCR beta chains was found in a later genetic analysis and replicated in an independent cohort. In a later analysis, most CMV-associated TCR beta chains were found to appear HLA-restricted, with HLA associations seemingly driven largely by CMV exposure. About 17 rarely observed V segments, including chromosome 9 orphons, were excluded from the earlier analysis of several hundred of the donors because counts were too low. A later analysis associated some 17,000 TCR beta sequences with specific HLA alleles at a false discovery rate of 0.05. In a later analysis, HLA-associated TCR beta chains showed more clonal expansion and lower generation probabilities than non-associated chains that were equally common. In vitro tests confirmed that a few of the cytomegalovirus-associated TCR beta chains recognize cytomegalovirus antigens. In a later genetic analysis, fewer N-insertions in productive TCRs were reported among donors in an Asian-associated ancestry cluster than the roughly 700-donor mean. A cluster of highly shared sequence variants was judged likely to represent a technical artifact of the sequencing pipeline. Some IMGT-functional V segments, including TRBV6-2 and TRBV6-3, could not be told apart with the 87-base-pair reads, so those segments were excluded. Because HLA typing was missing for some donors at each locus, association tests included only the typed subset. The authors suggested that the approach could potentially be extended to other disease states and immunological phenotypes. Correlated functional status among segregating V segments might be attributable to linkage disequilibrium, but an unknown experimental factor could not be ruled out. Across donors, most TCR sequences were observed very rarely, whereas some public TCRs were present in many individuals. In an earlier analysis of fewer than 750 of the donors, most TCR beta V segments were observed in productive rearrangements about 87% or about 30% of the time, broadly matching IMGT annotations. A further reported finding was that TCR beta sequences accurately predicted the HLA-A and HLA-B alleles for most subjects in the first cohort. In this cohort, only TCR beta chains were sequenced, and detectable features were limited by the absence of alpha or paired-chain data.

With respect to this clone: Its antigen target is currently unknown. Base qualities were left out, and no much larger clone turns up one base away.

The junction carries 9 bases between V and J, which are trimmed by 1 base and 5 bases respectively. CDR1 and CDR2, per the germline V gene, are MNHNS and SASEGT. Reading from cysteine to phenylalanine, the CDR3 counts 14 amino acids. Left in the record is the CDR3 DNA by itself, 42 bases read in frame from the first base. To prepare the library, the immunoSEQ multiplex PCR assay was applied. A mixture of 60 forward primers for TCR Vbeta segments and 13 reverse primers for TCR Jbeta segments was used in the multiplex PCR. The CDR3 region of rearranged TCR beta genes was amplified from genomic DNA by a multiplex PCR assay. Amplified TCR beta libraries were sequenced as 87-base-pair reads on the Illumina HiSeq System. For the original study's pipeline: A later analysis counted tens of millions of unique TCR beta chains across the 550 to 700 repertoires, and around 12 million of these chains were shared by at least two donors. Raw reads were error-corrected and collapsed into unique sequences with a nearest-neighbor algorithm that merged closely related sequences to remove PCR and sequencing errors. CDR3 sequences were aligned to IMGT reference sequences to assign V, D and J gene segments. For a sequence to be retained, at least a six-nucleotide match to both a V gene segment and a J gene segment was required. A rearrangement counted as productive if the CDR3 had no stop codons and remained in frame with V and J, and every other rearrangement counted as non-productive. Following IMGT convention, CDR3 was defined as the stretch from the second conserved V-encoded cysteine to the conserved J-encoded phenylalanine. The earlier analysis of roughly 590 of the donors excluded sequences that lacked an unambiguous match to a single V gene segment. An earlier analysis of fewer than 750 of the donors classified V segments as functional when productive rearrangements were above 56.7% and as segregating when the standard deviation between donors was above 5%. A statistical classification framework was built for diagnosing cytomegalovirus status from the catalog of TCR beta chain sequences. In a later analysis, V and J genes were assigned by comparing TCR nucleotide sequences against IMGT/GENE-DB human TR gene sequences. In a later analysis, CDR3 sequences and most-parsimonious VDJ recombination scenarios were assigned using the TCRdist pipeline. A later analysis defined each TCR beta chain by its CDR3 amino acid sequence plus V-gene family, and excluded reads lacking a unique V-gene family. To address suspected cross-contamination and a sequencing artifact, a later analysis removed some 620 highly shared, low-generation-probability nucleotide sequences. For each public chain, a later analysis derived a clonal expansion index from normalized ranks of inferred template counts within each repertoire. In a later analysis, generation probabilities were computed with a VDJ recombination model fitted to out-of-frame rearrangements, and the resulting probabilities were checked against IGoR. In a later analysis, hypergeometric tests were used to score TCR-TCR, TCR-HLA and TCR-CMV co-occurrence, with a repertoire-size bias correction applied to TCR pairs. False discovery rates were estimated in a later analysis by permuting HLA or CMV assignments 20 times. A later analysis grouped co-occurring TCRs with DBSCAN, adding TCRdist sequence similarity when clustering within HLA-allele-positive subsets. Repertoires with fewer than 30,000 or more than 120,000 public chains were left out of co-occurrence clustering, as were about 5 repertoires with anomalous nucleotide sharing. TCRdb re-hosts the immuneACCESS table, in-frame sequences only. Its copies lack some clones; in the studies checked, an unresolved V gene accounts for under half of them, and the cause for the rest is not known. That table is the source of V, J and clone size, and D and trimming were worked out from the DNA. Present in this sample are 200,000 to 250,000 clones, about 77% of which were seen just once. In total, the top ten clones hold roughly 2% of the sample.

The cohort was made up of roughly 670 healthy bone marrow donors. All cohort members were sampled while nominally healthy, although unrecorded immune exposures were likely present. The donor was CMV seronegative and belonged to the group of approximately 320 seronegative cohort members. A peripheral blood sample was provided by each donor, and peripheral blood mononuclear cells were used for TCR beta sequencing. The Qiagen DNeasy Blood Extraction Kit was used to extract genomic DNA from the blood cell samples. This receptor chain uses TRBV6-1 and TRBJ1-5; a tentative D match to TRBD1 spans 6 bases. The TCR sequence derives from a woman under 40 in good health and CMV-seronegative. The specimen sequenced was PBMCs. The DNA sequence is given as TGTGCCAGCAGTGAAGGGGGGGGCCATCAGCCCCAGCATTTT. Protein translation: CASSEGGGHQPQHF.